The clone carrying this T cell receptor (beta chain) was seen more than once but under ten times. V was shortened by 5 bases and J by 9 bases, with 22 bases between the two germline ends. Germline CDR1 and CDR2: MNHEY and SVGAGI. The CDR3 is 15 residues long. RNA transcripts were the template for amplifying TCR beta CDR3 regions. A first-round RT-PCR of the TCR CDR3 used the HTBI primer set. TCRdb re-called the multiplex PCR reads with MiXCR, one entry per CDR3 protein. The sample includes almost 600,000 distinct CDR3 sequences, 35% to 55% seen only once; the top ten take around 7.7%. These data come from a study of T cells in Graves' hyperthyroidism and ophthalmopathy.

The sequencing sample was made of peripheral blood or thyroid tissue (not recorded which). The receptor's source is a woman aged 18-29 years with Graves' hyperthyroidism. This chain uses TRBV6-5 with TRBJ2-5, with D possibly TRBD1 on 5 matching bases. The CDR3 reads CASSPSPGSGQPQYF. The CDR3 DNA follows: TGTGCCAGCAGTCCCTCCCCAGGGTCCGGTCAGCCCCAGTACTTC.